This T cell receptor beta chain was obtained from a study of radiotherapy plus CTLA-4 blockade in lung cancer. Generated by immunoSEQ multiplex PCR, the TCRdb table keeps only in-frame clones and is missing some. The sample yields 95,000 to 150,000 clones, approximately 90% seen once. Germline CDR1 SGHRS, CDR2 YFSETQ. This CDR3 spans 15 amino acids. V shed 0 bases and J shed 4 bases, with 13 bases lying between them. The clonotype was recovered from a human donor with non-small cell lung cancer that progressed on radiotherapy plus ipilimumab. This sample comprised peripheral blood, obtained from a patient treated with radiotherapy plus ipilimumab. J is TRBJ1-1 and V is TRBV5-1; D possibly corresponds to TRBD1 (6 bases). In DNA form, the CDR3 reads TGCGCCAGCAGCTTGGCCGTTGGGGGCGGCACTGAAGCTTTCTTT. It codes for CASSLAVGGGTEAFF.